This T cell receptor beta chain originates from a study of cytotoxic CD8 clonotypes in ibrutinib-treated CLL. Study outcomes and limitations: Timing of sampling differed between sustained-remission and progressing patients.

Concerning this clone itself: The antigen remains unidentified.

Sequenced by immunoSEQ multiplex PCR; TCRdb stores in-frame clones only, minus some. The data hold about 63,000 clones, with 71% observed a single time. Sequencing was performed on PBMCs, taken after 12 months of ibrutinib treatment. This receptor was taken from a human donor with chronic lymphocytic leukemia.

The CDR3 DNA is TGCGCCAGCAGTGAAAAAGAGACCCAGTACTTC. This gives the protein CASSEKETQYF. The chain links TRBV10-2 to TRBJ2-5; D ambiguous. The CDR3 spans 11 residues. The germline CDR1 and CDR2 sequences are WSHSY and SAAADI. With 3 bases removed from V and 3 bases from J, the gap between germline ends came to 2 bases.